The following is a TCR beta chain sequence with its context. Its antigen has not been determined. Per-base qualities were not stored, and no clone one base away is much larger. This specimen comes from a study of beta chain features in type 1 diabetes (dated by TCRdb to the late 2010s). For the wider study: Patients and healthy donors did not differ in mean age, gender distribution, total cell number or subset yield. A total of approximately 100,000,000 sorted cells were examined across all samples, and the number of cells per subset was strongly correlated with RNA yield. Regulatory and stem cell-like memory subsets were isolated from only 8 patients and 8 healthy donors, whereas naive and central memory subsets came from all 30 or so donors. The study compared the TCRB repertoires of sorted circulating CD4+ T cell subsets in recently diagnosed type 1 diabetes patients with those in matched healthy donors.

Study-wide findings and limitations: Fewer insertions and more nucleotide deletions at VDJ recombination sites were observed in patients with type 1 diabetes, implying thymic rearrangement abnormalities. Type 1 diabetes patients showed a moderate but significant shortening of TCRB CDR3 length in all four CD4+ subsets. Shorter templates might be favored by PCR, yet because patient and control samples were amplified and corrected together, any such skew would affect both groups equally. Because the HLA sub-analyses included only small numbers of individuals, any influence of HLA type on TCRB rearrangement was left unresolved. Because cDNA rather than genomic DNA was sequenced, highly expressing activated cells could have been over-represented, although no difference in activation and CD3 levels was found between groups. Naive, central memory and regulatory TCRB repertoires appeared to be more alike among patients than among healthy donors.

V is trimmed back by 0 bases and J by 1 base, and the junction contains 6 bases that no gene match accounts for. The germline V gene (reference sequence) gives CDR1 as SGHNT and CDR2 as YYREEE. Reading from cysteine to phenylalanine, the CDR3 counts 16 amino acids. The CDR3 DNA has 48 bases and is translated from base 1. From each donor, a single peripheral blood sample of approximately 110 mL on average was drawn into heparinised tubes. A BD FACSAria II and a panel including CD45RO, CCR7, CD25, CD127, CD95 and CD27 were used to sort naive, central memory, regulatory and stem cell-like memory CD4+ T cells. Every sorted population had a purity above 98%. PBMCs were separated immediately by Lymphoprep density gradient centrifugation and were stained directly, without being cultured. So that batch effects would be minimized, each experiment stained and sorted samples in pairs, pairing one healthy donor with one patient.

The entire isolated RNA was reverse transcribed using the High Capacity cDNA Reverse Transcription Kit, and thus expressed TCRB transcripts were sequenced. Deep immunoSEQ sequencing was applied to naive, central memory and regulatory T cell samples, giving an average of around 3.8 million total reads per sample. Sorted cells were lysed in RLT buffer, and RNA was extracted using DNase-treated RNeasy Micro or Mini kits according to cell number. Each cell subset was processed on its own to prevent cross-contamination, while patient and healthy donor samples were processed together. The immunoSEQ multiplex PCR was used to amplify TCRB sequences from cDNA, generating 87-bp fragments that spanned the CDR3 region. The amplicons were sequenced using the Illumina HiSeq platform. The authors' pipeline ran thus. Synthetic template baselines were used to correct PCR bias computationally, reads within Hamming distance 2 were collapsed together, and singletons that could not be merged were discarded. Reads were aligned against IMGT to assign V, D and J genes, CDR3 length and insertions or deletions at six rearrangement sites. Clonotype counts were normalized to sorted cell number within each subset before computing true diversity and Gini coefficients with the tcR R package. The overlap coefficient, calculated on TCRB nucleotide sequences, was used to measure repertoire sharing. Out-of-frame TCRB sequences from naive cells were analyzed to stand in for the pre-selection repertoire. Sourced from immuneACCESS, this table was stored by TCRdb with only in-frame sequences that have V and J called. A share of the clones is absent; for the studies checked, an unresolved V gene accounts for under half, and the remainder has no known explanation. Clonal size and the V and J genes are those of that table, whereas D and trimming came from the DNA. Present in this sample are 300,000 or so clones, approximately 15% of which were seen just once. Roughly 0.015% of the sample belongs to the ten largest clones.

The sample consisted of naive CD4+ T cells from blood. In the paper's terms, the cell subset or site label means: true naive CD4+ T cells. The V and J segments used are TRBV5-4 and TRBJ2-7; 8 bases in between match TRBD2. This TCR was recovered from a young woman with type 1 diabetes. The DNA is TGTGCCAGCAGCTTGGCCTCGGCTAGCGGGTCCTACGAGCAGTACTTC. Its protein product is CASSLASASGSYEQYF.